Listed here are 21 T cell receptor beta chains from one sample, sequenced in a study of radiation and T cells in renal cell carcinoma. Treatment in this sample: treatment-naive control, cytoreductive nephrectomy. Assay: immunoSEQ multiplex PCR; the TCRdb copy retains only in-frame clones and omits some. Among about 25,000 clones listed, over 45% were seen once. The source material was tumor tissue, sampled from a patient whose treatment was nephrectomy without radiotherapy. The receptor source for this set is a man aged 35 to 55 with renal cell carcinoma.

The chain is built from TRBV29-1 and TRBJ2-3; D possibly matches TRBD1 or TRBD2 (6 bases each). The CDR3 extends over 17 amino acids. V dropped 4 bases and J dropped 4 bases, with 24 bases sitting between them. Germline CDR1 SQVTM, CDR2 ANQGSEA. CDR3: CSVVSYRGQVSPDTQYF. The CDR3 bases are TGCAGCGTTGTTTCATACCGGGGGCAGGTGTCCCCAGATACGCAGTATTTT.

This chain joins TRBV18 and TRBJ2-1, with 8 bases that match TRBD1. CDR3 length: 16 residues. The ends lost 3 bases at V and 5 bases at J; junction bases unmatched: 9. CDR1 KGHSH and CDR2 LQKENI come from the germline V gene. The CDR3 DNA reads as TGTGCCAGCTCACCTAGAGGGGGGACAGGTAACAATGAGCAGTTCTTC. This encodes CASSPRGGTGNNEQFF.

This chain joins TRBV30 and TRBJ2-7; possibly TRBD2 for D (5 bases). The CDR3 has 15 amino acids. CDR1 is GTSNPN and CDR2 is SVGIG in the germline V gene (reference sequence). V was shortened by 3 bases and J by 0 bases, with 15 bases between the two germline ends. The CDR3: CAWSDKGDSSYEQYF. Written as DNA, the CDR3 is TGTGCCTGGAGCGACAAGGGAGATAGCTCCTACGAGCAGTACTTC.

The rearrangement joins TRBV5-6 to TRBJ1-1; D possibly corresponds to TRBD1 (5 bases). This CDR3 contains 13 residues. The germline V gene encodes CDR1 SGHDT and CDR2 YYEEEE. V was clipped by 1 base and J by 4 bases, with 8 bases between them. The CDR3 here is CASSLQGTTEAFF. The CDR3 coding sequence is TGTGCCAGCAGCTTGCAAGGGACCACTGAAGCTTTCTTT.

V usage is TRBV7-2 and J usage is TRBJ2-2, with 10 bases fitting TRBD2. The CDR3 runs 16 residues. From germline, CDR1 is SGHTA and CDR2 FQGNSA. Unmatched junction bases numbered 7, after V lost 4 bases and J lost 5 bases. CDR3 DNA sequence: TGTGCCAGCAGCTCTCATGGACTAGCGGTAACCGGGGAGCTGTTTTTT. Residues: CASSSHGLAVTGELFF.

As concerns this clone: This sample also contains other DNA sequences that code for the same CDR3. The CDR3 region is CASSSGRDYNEQFF. DNA of the CDR3: TGTGCCAGTAGTAGCGGGAGGGACTACAATGAGCAGTTCTTC. The V call is TRBV19, the J call TRBJ2-1, with 9 nucleotides matching TRBD2. V lost 4 bases to trimming and J lost 3 bases; unmatched junction nucleotides: 1. The germline V gene encodes CDR1 LNHDA and CDR2 SQIVND (reference sequence). The length of the CDR3 is 14 residues.

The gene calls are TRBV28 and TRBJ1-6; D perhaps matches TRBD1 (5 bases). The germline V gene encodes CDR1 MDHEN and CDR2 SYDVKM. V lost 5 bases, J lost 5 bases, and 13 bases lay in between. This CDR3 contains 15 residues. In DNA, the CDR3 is TGTGCCAGCAGTCCAACGGGACCTAATAATTCACCCCTCCACTTT. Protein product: CASSPTGPNNSPLHF.

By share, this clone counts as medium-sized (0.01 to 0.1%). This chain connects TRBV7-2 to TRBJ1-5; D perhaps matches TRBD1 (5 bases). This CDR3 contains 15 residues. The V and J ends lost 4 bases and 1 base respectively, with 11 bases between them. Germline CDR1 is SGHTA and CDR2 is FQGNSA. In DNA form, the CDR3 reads TGTGCCAGCAGCTCCCCCCCAGGGAGCAATCAGCCCCAGCATTTT. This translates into CASSSPPGSNQPQHF.

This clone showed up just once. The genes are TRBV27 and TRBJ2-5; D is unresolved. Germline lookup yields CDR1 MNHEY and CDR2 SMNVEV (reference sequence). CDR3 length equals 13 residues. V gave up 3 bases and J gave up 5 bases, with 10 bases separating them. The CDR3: CASSFRPGETQYF. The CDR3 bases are TGTGCCAGCAGTTTTCGTCCCGGGGAGACCCAGTACTTC.

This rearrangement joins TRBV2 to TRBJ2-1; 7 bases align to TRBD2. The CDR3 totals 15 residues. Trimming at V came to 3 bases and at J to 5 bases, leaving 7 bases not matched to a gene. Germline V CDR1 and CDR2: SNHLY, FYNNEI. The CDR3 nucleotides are TGTGCCAGCAGTGACCCGGCTAGCGGACACAATGAGCAGTTCTTC. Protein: CASSDPASGHNEQFF.

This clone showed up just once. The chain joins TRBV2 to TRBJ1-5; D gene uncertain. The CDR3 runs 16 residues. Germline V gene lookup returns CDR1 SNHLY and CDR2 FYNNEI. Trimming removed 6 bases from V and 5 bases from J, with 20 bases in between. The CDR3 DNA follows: TGTGCCAGCAGCTTATCGGCAGCCTCCCTCCATCAGCCCCAGCATTTT. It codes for CASSLSAASLHQPQHF.

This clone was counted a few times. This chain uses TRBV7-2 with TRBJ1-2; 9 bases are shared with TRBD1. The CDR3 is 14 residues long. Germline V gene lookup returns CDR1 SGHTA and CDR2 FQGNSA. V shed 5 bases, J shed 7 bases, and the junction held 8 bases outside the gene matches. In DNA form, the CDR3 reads TGTGCCAGCAGCCCTCGGACAGGGGATGGTGGCTACACCTTC. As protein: CASSPRTGDGGYTF.

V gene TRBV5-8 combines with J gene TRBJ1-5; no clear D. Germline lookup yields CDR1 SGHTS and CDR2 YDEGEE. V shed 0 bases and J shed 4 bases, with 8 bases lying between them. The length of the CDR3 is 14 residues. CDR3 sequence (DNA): TGTGCCAGCAGCTTGGGTACGGGAAATCAGCCCCAGCATTTT. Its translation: CASSLGTGNQPQHF.

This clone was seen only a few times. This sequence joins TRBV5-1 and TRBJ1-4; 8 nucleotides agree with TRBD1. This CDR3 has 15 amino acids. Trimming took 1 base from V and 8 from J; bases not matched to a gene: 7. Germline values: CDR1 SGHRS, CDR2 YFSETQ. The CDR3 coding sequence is TGCGCCAGCAGCTTGCGTCAGGGGGCAGAAGAAAAACTGTTTTTT. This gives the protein CASSLRQGAEEKLFF.

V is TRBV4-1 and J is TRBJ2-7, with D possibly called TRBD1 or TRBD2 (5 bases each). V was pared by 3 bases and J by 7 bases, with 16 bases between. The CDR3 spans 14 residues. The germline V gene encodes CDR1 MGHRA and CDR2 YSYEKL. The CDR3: CASSHVGTGGEQYV. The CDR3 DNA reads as TGCGCCAGCAGCCACGTTGGGACCGGTGGGGAGCAGTACGTC.

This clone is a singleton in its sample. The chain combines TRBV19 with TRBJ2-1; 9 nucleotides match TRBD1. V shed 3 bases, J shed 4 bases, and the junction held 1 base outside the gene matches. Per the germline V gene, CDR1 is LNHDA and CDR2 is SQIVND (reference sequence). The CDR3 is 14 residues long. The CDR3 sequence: CASSIGTGYNEQFF. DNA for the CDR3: TGTGCCAGTAGTATTGGGACAGGGTACAATGAGCAGTTCTTC.

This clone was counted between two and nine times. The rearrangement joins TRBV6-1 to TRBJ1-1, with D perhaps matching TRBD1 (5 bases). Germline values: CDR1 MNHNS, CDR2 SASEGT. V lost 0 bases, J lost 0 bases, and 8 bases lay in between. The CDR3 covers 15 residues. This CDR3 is CASSEARGLNTEAFF. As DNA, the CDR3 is TGTGCCAGCAGTGAAGCGAGGGGATTGAACACTGAAGCTTTCTTT.

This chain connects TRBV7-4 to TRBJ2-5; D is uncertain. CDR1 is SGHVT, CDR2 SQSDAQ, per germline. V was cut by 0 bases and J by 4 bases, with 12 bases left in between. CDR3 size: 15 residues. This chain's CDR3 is CASSLARTTVETQYF. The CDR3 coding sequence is TGTGCCAGCAGCTTAGCCCGGACCACCGTAGAGACCCAGTACTTC.

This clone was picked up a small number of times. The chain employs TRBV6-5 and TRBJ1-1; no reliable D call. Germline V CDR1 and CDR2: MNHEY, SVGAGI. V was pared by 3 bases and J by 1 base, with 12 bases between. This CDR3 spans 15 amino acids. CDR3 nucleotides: TGTGCCAGCAGTTATACCCTAACGAGGAACACTGAAGCTTTCTTT. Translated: CASSYTLTRNTEAFF.

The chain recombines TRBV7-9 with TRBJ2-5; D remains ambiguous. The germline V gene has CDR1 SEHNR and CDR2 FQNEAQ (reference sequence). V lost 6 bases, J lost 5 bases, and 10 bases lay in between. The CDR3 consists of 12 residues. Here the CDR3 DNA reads TGTGCCAGCAGTCAGTGGGTGGAGACCCAGTACTTC. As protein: CASSQWVETQYF.

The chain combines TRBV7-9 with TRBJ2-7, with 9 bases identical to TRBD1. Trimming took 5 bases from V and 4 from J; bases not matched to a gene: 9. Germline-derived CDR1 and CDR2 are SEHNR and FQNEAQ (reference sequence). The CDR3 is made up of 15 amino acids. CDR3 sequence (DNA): TGTGCCAGCAGCGAGGACAGGGGCATCCAATACGAGCAGTACTTC. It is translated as CASSEDRGIQYEQYF. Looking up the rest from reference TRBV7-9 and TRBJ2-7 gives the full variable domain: DTGVSQNPRHKITKRGQNVTFRCDPISEHNRLYWYRQTLGQGPEFLTYFQNEAQLEKSRLLSDRFSAERPKGSFSTLEIQRTEQGDSAMYLCASSEDRGIQYEQYFGPGTRLTVT.